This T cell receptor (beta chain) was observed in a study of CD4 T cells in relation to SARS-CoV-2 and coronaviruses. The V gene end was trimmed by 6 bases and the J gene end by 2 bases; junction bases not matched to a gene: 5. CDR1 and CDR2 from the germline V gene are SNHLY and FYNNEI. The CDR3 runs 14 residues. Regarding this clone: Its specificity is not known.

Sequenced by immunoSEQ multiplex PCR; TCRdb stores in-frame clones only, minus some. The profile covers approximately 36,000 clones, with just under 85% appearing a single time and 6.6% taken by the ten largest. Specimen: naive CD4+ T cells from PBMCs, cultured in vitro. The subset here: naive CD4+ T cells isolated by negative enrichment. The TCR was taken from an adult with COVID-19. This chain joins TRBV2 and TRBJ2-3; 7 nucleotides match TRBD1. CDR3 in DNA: TGTGCCAGCAGAGCACAGGGGAACACAGATACGCAGTATTTT. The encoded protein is CASRAQGNTDTQYF.